These 9 T cell receptor beta chains were all obtained from the same sample, sequenced in a study of CD8 T cells in Susac syndrome. It was with random hexamers that roughly 0.45 to 1 ug RNA was reverse transcribed. TCRdb fed the immunoSEQ multiplex PCR reads into MiXCR, producing one record per CDR3 protein. The profile shows roughly 190,000 distinct CDR3 sequences, over 85% of them singletons. The specimen was CD4+ T cells from PBMCs. All receptors come from a human donor in good health.

This rearrangement joins TRBV29-1 to TRBJ1-2; no clear D. CDR3 size: 16 residues. The V gene lost 0 bases and the J gene lost 4 bases, with 18 bases spanning the gap. The germline V gene has CDR1 SQVTM and CDR2 ANQGSEA. Written as DNA, the CDR3 is TGCAGCGTTGAAGATCTTCGAAGGTCCCATGGCTATGGCTACACCTTC. It translates to CSVEDLRRSHGYGYTF.

The V call is TRBV7-8, the J call TRBJ1-6; D is unresolved. This CDR3 is 15 amino acids long. Germline CDR1 reads SGHVS; CDR2 reads FQNEAQ. V shed 4 bases and J shed 10 bases, with 17 bases lying between them. For the CDR3, the DNA is TGTGCCAGCAGCTCCCCCCCGGGAGAAGGATCACCCCTCCACTTT. Amino acids: CASSSPPGEGSPLHF.

This clonotype was seen only once. The CDR3 coding sequence is TGCGCCAGCGGGCCCGCCGGGACGGAGAATGAAAAACTGTTTTTT. Its protein is CASGPAGTENEKLFF. The chain combines TRBV5-1 with TRBJ1-4; the D gene is possibly TRBD1 (5 bases). The CDR3 runs to 15 residues. V dropped 7 bases and J dropped 5 bases, with 18 bases sitting between them. CDR1 is SGHRS, CDR2 YFSETQ, per germline.

The chain links TRBV3-1 to TRBJ1-6; no clear D gene. Germline V gene sequence: CDR1 LGHDT, CDR2 YNNKEL (reference sequence). V lost 7 bases, J lost 10 bases, and 20 bases lay in between. The CDR3 runs 15 residues. The DNA of the CDR3 is TGTGCCAGCAAGAACAGCCTCCCCCGAGGGTCACCCCTCCACTTT. Translated, it gives CASKNSLPRGSPLHF.

The chain has TRBV11-1 and TRBJ1-6, with D tentatively TRBD1 (6 bases). With 5 bases removed from V and 13 bases from J, the gap between germline ends came to 12 bases. Germline CDR1 and CDR2: SGHAT and FQDESV (reference sequence). The CDR3 extends over 12 amino acids. Here the CDR3 reads CASSVQGRPLHF. The DNA for the CDR3 is TGTGCCAGCAGCGTACAGGGCAGGCCCCTCCACTTT.

The V and J genes are TRBV6-1 and TRBJ2-7; the match to TRBD1 covers 7 bases. Germline-derived CDR1 and CDR2 are MNHNS and SASEGT. V shed 5 bases, J shed 2 bases, and the junction held 15 bases outside the gene matches. The CDR3 runs 17 residues. In DNA form, the CDR3 reads TGTGCCAGCAGTCCATGGACAGGTGCGACGCTTCCCTACGAGCAGTACTTC. Translated: CASSPWTGATLPYEQYF.

The chain links TRBV3-1 to TRBJ1-3; 8 bases are shared with TRBD1. CDR3 length equals 13 residues. V trimming: 6 bases; J trimming: 4 bases; junction bases outside the gene matches: 2. The germline CDR1 and CDR2 sequences are LGHDT and YNNKEL (reference sequence). The CDR3 spells CASRRTGGNTIYF. DNA of the CDR3: TGTGCCAGCAGAAGGACAGGGGGAAACACCATATATTTT.

The chain links TRBV2 to TRBJ1-1; 7 bases are shared with TRBD1. The germline V gene encodes CDR1 SNHLY and CDR2 FYNNEI. V lost 6 bases and J lost 4; bases outside the gene matches: 8. The CDR3 runs 14 residues. The CDR3 is CASSQGGTGTEAFF. CDR3 sequence (DNA): TGTGCCAGCAGCCAGGGGGGGACGGGCACTGAAGCTTTCTTT.

The rearrangement joins TRBV12-3 or TRBV12-4 to TRBJ2-1; D gene unclear. This CDR3 region has 11 residues. The germline V and J ends were trimmed by 6 bases and 9 bases, with 9 bases remaining between them. The CDR3 reads CASSLSAEQFF. For the CDR3, the DNA is TGTGCCAGCAGCCTTTCTGCTGAGCAGTTCTTC.